The present TCR beta chain was sequenced within a study of OX40 agonist ivuxolimab in advanced cancers. Context from the whole study: Ivuxolimab was an agonistic, fully human IgG2 monoclonal antibody directed against OX40 (CD134), a costimulatory receptor. The paper describes the monotherapy dose-escalation part (N ≈ 49 patients) of the phase I trial of ivuxolimab. Of the approximately 50 dose-escalation patients, hepatocellular carcinoma was present in roughly 19, melanoma in approximately 15, renal cell carcinoma in 9 and head and neck cancer in 9. Patients were allowed to have had prior anti-PD-1, anti-PD-L1 or anti-CTLA-4 therapy, and around 43% of the dose-escalation patients had been treated with checkpoint inhibitors. Intravenous ivuxolimab was administered to patients every 2 weeks at six dose levels: 0.01, 0.1, 0.3, 1.5, 3 and 10 mg/kg. A male proportion of almost 85% and a mean age of around 60 years, ranging from about 23 to 79, were recorded for the dose-escalation cohort. Partial responses occurred in three dose-escalation patients: two with cutaneous melanoma and one with hepatocellular carcinoma. The point of sequencing TCRbeta in the periphery was to test whether ivuxolimab changed TCR sequence diversity and drove clonal T-cell expansion. What the study reported, not specific to this receptor: In partial responders in the 0.1-3.0 mg/kg groups, normalized peripheral clonal expansion was found to be among the lowest, especially among CD8+ T cells. Low levels of normalized T-cell clonal expansion were also seen in some patients who did not respond. After ivuxolimab, more expanded clones were found on average in CD8+ T cells than in CD4+ T cells. At doses from 0.1 to 3.0 mg/kg, clonal expansion was seen in both CD4+ and CD8+ blood T cells between baseline and week 6. Antigen specificity was not determined for the clonally expanded peripheral T cells.

CDR1 and CDR2 are drawn from the germline V gene: SGHRS, YFSETQ. The CDR3 has 15 amino acids, counting the end cysteine and phenylalanine. Kept here is only the CDR3 DNA, which spans 45 bases and is read in frame from base 1. V drops 4 bases and J drops 2 bases, leaving 10 bases in between. Patients with autoimmune disease history or receiving systemic immunosuppression were excluded from the trial. Peripheral blood for TCR sequencing was drawn from every dose cohort at baseline, at cycle 4 day 1 and at cycle 7 day 1. Samples were obtained from an open-label, multicenter, first-in-human phase I dose-escalation trial of ivuxolimab. Adults with locally advanced or metastatic head and neck squamous cell, hepatocellular, melanoma or renal cell carcinoma were enrolled in the trial. Before TCR sequencing, CD4+ and CD8+ T cells were separately sorted from peripheral blood. Genomic DNA was isolated from the sorted cells so that the TCRbeta CDR3 region could be sequenced. The immunoSEQ Assay was used for sequencing of TCRbeta CDR3 regions. Entries here come from immuneACCESS through TCRdb and include only in-frame sequences with V and J called. Some clones fail to appear in such tables; in the studies checked, an unresolved V gene covers under half of the shortfall, and the cause of the remainder is unknown. This sample lists approximately 99,000 clones; 80% to 95% were detected once. The top ten constitute around 0.64% of the sample.

As concerns this clone: The target of this receptor is not known. No qualities accompany the bases; no much larger clone lies one base away.

The V gene is TRBV5-1 and the J gene is TRBJ2-6; 6 matching bases give a weak D call of TRBD1. The TCR originated in an adult with an advanced solid tumor such as melanoma, head and neck, liver or kidney cancer. Sequenced here: CD4+ or CD8+ T cells sorted from blood, sampled in a trial of the OX40 agonist ivuxolimab. The DNA sequence is given as TGCGCCAGCAGCCCAACAGGGACTGGGGCCAACGTCCTGACTTTC. Translated, it gives CASSPTGTGANVLTF.